Listed below are T cell receptor beta chains from one sample, sequenced in a study of Tregs in tolerant kidney transplant recipients. The table came from immunoSEQ multiplex PCR; TCRdb's copy has only in-frame clones and leaves some out. Here the sample spans 55,000 to 80,000 clones, 98% being singletons. Sequences were derived from Tregs from blood, sampled before the transplant. Receptor source: a human donor who received a combined kidney and bone marrow transplant. Each CDR3 is given with its conserved first and last residue. A D gene is named only where the DNA matches it firmly. The size entry is marked missing in some rows and otherwise reads once, few, many or a size class.

v_call: TRBV5-1; clone_size: NA; d_call: TRBD1; j_call: TRBJ2-5; cdr3_aa: CASSPGQGVETQYF; cdr3_nt: TGCGCCAGCAGCCCGGGACAGGGGGTAGAGACCCAGTACTTC
v_call: TRBV6-6; clone_size: NA; d_call: TRBD1; j_call: TRBJ2-4; cdr3_aa: CASSFSGGLAKNIQYF; cdr3_nt: TGTGCCAGCAGTTTCTCAGGGGGCTTAGCCAAAAACATTCAGTACTTC
v_call: TRBV7-2; clone_size: NA; d_call: TRBD2; j_call: TRBJ2-1; cdr3_aa: CASSLASGGAYEQFF; cdr3_nt: TGTGCCAGCAGCTTAGCTAGCGGGGGGGCTTATGAGCAGTTCTTC
v_call: TRBV5-6; clone_size: NA; d_call: NA; j_call: TRBJ1-1; cdr3_aa: CASSYRTEAFF; cdr3_nt: TGTGCCAGCAGCTATCGGACTGAAGCTTTCTTT
v_call: TRBV6-5; clone_size: NA; d_call: TRBD2; j_call: TRBJ2-2; cdr3_aa: CASRRGGRTGELFF; cdr3_nt: TGTGCCAGCAGACGCGGGGGGAGGACCGGGGAGCTGTTTTTT
v_call: TRBV4-2; clone_size: NA; d_call: TRBD2; j_call: TRBJ2-5; cdr3_aa: CASSPRTSGTINEETQYF; cdr3_nt: TGTGCCAGCAGCCCCCGGACTAGCGGGACAATAAATGAAGAGACCCAGTACTTC
v_call: TRBV10-3; clone_size: once; d_call: TRBD2; j_call: TRBJ2-7; cdr3_aa: CAISASSGTYEQYF; cdr3_nt: TGTGCCATCAGTGCTTCTAGCGGGACCTACGAGCAGTACTTC
v_call: TRBV30; clone_size: NA; d_call: NA; j_call: TRBJ2-7; cdr3_aa: CAWSGQGYYEQYF; cdr3_nt: TGTGCCTGGAGTGGCCAGGGATACTACGAGCAGTACTTC
v_call: TRBV7-2; clone_size: once; d_call: NA; j_call: TRBJ1-5; cdr3_aa: CASSLANQGHQPQHF; cdr3_nt: TGTGCCAGCAGCTTAGCGAATCAGGGCCATCAGCCCCAGCATTTT
v_call: TRBV5-1; clone_size: NA; d_call: NA; j_call: TRBJ2-3; cdr3_aa: CASSPQGDTQYF; cdr3_nt: TGCGCCAGCAGTCCACAGGGAGATACGCAGTATTTT
v_call: TRBV7-2; clone_size: NA; d_call: NA; j_call: TRBJ2-2; cdr3_aa: CASSFRVAGELFF; cdr3_nt: TGTGCCAGCAGCTTTCGAGTTGCCGGGGAGCTGTTTTTT
v_call: TRBV10-3; clone_size: NA; d_call: NA; j_call: TRBJ2-7; cdr3_aa: CAISGRENSYEQYF; cdr3_nt: TGTGCCATCAGTGGTAGAGAAAACTCCTACGAGCAGTACTTC
v_call: TRBV10-3; clone_size: NA; d_call: NA; j_call: TRBJ2-3; cdr3_aa: CAISTGDTQYF; cdr3_nt: TGTGCCATCAGCACGGGGGATACGCAGTATTTT
v_call: TRBV19; clone_size: NA; d_call: NA; j_call: TRBJ1-5; cdr3_aa: CASSREGTTASNQPQHF; cdr3_nt: TGTGCCAGTAGTAGGGAGGGGACAACTGCGAGCAATCAGCCCCAGCATTTT
v_call: TRBV7-3; clone_size: once; d_call: TRBD2; j_call: TRBJ2-1; cdr3_aa: CASSLLSGARYNEQFF; cdr3_nt: TGTGCCAGCAGCTTATTGAGCGGGGCGAGGTACAATGAGCAGTTCTTC
v_call: TRBV14; clone_size: NA; d_call: TRBD1; j_call: TRBJ1-4; cdr3_aa: CASSRGPGQGATNEKLFF; cdr3_nt: TGTGCCAGCAGCCGAGGACCGGGACAGGGGGCAACTAATGAAAAACTGTTTTTT
v_call: TRBV4-3; clone_size: NA; d_call: NA; j_call: TRBJ2-7; cdr3_aa: CASSHLGAYEQYF; cdr3_nt: TGCGCCAGCAGCCACTTAGGAGCATACGAGCAGTACTTC
v_call: TRBV5-5; clone_size: NA; d_call: NA; j_call: TRBJ1-5; cdr3_aa: CASSLAGELHQPQHF; cdr3_nt: TGTGCCAGCAGCCTGGCCGGGGAGCTACATCAGCCCCAGCATTTT
v_call: TRBV6-1; clone_size: once; d_call: NA; j_call: TRBJ1-2; cdr3_aa: CASIPGPGDGYTF; cdr3_nt: TGTGCCAGCATCCCCGGCCCAGGCGATGGCTACACCTTC
v_call: TRBV18; clone_size: NA; d_call: TRBD2; j_call: TRBJ2-7; cdr3_aa: CASSPRPGGVSYEQYF; cdr3_nt: TGTGCCAGCTCACCTCGGCCGGGAGGGGTCTCCTACGAGCAGTACTTC
v_call: TRBV5-1; clone_size: NA; d_call: NA; j_call: TRBJ2-7; cdr3_aa: CASSPTLIYEQYF; cdr3_nt: TGCGCCAGCAGCCCTACGTTAATTTACGAGCAGTACTTC
v_call: TRBV7-2; clone_size: NA; d_call: NA; j_call: TRBJ2-7; cdr3_aa: CASSALSYEQYF; cdr3_nt: TGTGCCAGCAGCGCTCTATCCTACGAGCAGTACTTC
v_call: TRBV5-4; clone_size: once; d_call: TRBD2; j_call: TRBJ2-1; cdr3_aa: CASSRRETNEQFF; cdr3_nt: TGTGCCAGCAGCAGGCGGGAGACCAATGAGCAGTTCTTC
v_call: TRBV4-1; clone_size: once; d_call: TRBD2; j_call: TRBJ2-1; cdr3_aa: CASSQASGLAGGNEQFF; cdr3_nt: TGCGCCAGCAGCCAAGCTTCCGGACTAGCGGGAGGAAATGAGCAGTTCTTC
v_call: TRBV7-2; clone_size: NA; d_call: TRBD2; j_call: TRBJ2-1; cdr3_aa: CASSFPSGEYNEQFF; cdr3_nt: TGTGCCAGCAGCTTTCCTAGCGGTGAATACAATGAGCAGTTCTTC
v_call: TRBV7-2; clone_size: NA; d_call: NA; j_call: TRBJ2-1; cdr3_aa: CASSLRAGNRAPSYNEQFF; cdr3_nt: TGTGCCAGCAGCTTACGGGCAGGGAATAGAGCGCCCTCCTACAATGAGCAGTTCTTC
v_call: TRBV4-2; clone_size: NA; d_call: TRBD2; j_call: TRBJ2-7; cdr3_aa: CASSPGLAGDEQYF; cdr3_nt: TGTGCCAGCAGCCCGGGACTAGCGGGAGACGAGCAGTACTTC
v_call: TRBV5-5; clone_size: NA; d_call: NA; j_call: TRBJ2-7; cdr3_aa: CASSSLSGEQYF; cdr3_nt: TGTGCCAGCAGCTCCTTATCAGGCGAGCAGTACTTC
v_call: TRBV5-1; clone_size: NA; d_call: TRBD2; j_call: TRBJ2-3; cdr3_aa: CASSSFKLAGGKDTQYF; cdr3_nt: TGCGCCAGCAGCTCTTTTAAACTAGCGGGAGGTAAAGATACGCAGTATTTT
v_call: TRBV2; clone_size: NA; d_call: NA; j_call: TRBJ1-6; cdr3_aa: CASSVTHLNSPLHF; cdr3_nt: TGTGCCAGCAGTGTGACACATCTGAATTCACCCCTCCACTTT
v_call: TRBV5-5; clone_size: once; d_call: TRBD1; j_call: TRBJ1-4; cdr3_aa: CASSLVRTGEEKLFF; cdr3_nt: TGTGCCAGCAGCTTGGTGAGGACAGGGGAGGAAAAACTGTTTTTT
v_call: TRBV11-2; clone_size: NA; d_call: NA; j_call: TRBJ1-4; cdr3_aa: CASSLDLATNEKLFF; cdr3_nt: TGTGCCAGCAGCTTAGATCTAGCAACTAATGAAAAACTGTTTTTT
v_call: TRBV7-2; clone_size: NA; d_call: TRBD2; j_call: TRBJ2-3; cdr3_aa: CASSSFGLAGHAQYF; cdr3_nt: TGTGCCAGCAGCTCTTTCGGACTAGCGGGGCACGCGCAGTATTTT
v_call: TRBV5-1; clone_size: NA; d_call: NA; j_call: TRBJ1-2; cdr3_aa: CASSLGALDYGYTF; cdr3_nt: TGCGCCAGCAGCTTGGGGGCATTAGACTATGGCTACACCTTC
v_call: TRBV18; clone_size: once; d_call: NA; j_call: TRBJ2-7; cdr3_aa: CASSRGPEQYF; cdr3_nt: TGTGCCAGCTCAAGGGGCCCCGAGCAGTACTTC
v_call: TRBV7-9; clone_size: NA; d_call: TRBD2; j_call: TRBJ2-5; cdr3_aa: CATRGVIGQVQETQYF; cdr3_nt: TGTGCCACCCGGGGGGTGATAGGGCAGGTTCAAGAGACCCAGTACTTC
v_call: TRBV6-1; clone_size: NA; d_call: NA; j_call: TRBJ2-5; cdr3_aa: CASSESRRRKQETQYF; cdr3_nt: TGTGCCAGCAGTGAATCACGACGGCGGAAACAAGAGACCCAGTACTTC
v_call: TRBV18; clone_size: NA; d_call: NA; j_call: TRBJ2-1; cdr3_aa: CASSPFRGDNEQFF; cdr3_nt: TGTGCCAGCTCACCATTCCGGGGAGACAATGAGCAGTTCTTC
v_call: TRBV11-3; clone_size: NA; d_call: TRBD2; j_call: TRBJ2-2; cdr3_aa: CASSLSIAGGELFF; cdr3_nt: TGTGCCAGCAGCTTATCAATAGCGGGCGGGGAGCTGTTTTTT
v_call: TRBV6-6; clone_size: NA; d_call: NA; j_call: TRBJ1-5; cdr3_aa: CASSYSGGYSNQPQHF; cdr3_nt: TGTGCCAGCAGTTACTCGGGGGGATATAGCAATCAGCCCCAGCATTTT
v_call: TRBV4-1; clone_size: NA; d_call: NA; j_call: TRBJ1-2; cdr3_aa: CATYREGYTF; cdr3_nt: TGCGCCACCTACAGGGAAGGCTACACCTTC
v_call: TRBV18; clone_size: NA; d_call: NA; j_call: TRBJ2-3; cdr3_aa: CASSPSTDTQYF; cdr3_nt: TGTGCCAGCTCCCCTAGCACAGATACGCAGTATTTT
v_call: TRBV5-1; clone_size: once; d_call: NA; j_call: TRBJ2-7; cdr3_aa: CASSFSERLVTSYEQYF; cdr3_nt: TGCGCCAGCAGCTTCTCGGAACGACTAGTTACGTCCTACGAGCAGTACTTC
v_call: TRBV5-6; clone_size: NA; d_call: TRBD2; j_call: TRBJ2-4; cdr3_aa: CASSSTSGRVENIQYF; cdr3_nt: TGTGCCAGCAGCTCGACTAGCGGGAGAGTAGAAAACATTCAGTACTTC
v_call: TRBV9; clone_size: NA; d_call: TRBD1; j_call: TRBJ1-2; cdr3_aa: CASSAELKDRNYGYTF; cdr3_nt: TGTGCCAGCAGCGCGGAACTTAAGGACAGGAACTATGGCTACACCTTC
v_call: TRBV19; clone_size: NA; d_call: TRBD1; j_call: TRBJ2-1; cdr3_aa: CASKTGTGPYNEQFF; cdr3_nt: TGTGCCAGTAAAACCGGGACAGGGCCCTACAATGAGCAGTTCTTC
v_call: TRBV19; clone_size: NA; d_call: NA; j_call: TRBJ1-5; cdr3_aa: CASKKGNQPQHF; cdr3_nt: TGTGCCAGTAAGAAGGGGAATCAGCCCCAGCATTTT
v_call: TRBV11-1; clone_size: NA; d_call: TRBD1; j_call: TRBJ1-2; cdr3_aa: CASSSWTGYGYTF; cdr3_nt: TGTGCCAGCAGCTCTTGGACAGGCTATGGCTACACCTTC
v_call: TRBV6-1; clone_size: NA; d_call: NA; j_call: TRBJ1-5; cdr3_aa: CASSEVGGHNQPQHF; cdr3_nt: TGTGCCAGCAGTGAAGTTGGGGGCCACAATCAGCCCCAGCATTTT
v_call: TRBV7-9; clone_size: NA; d_call: TRBD1; j_call: TRBJ2-1; cdr3_aa: CASSSGAGGLNEQFF; cdr3_nt: TGTGCCAGCAGCTCCGGGGCAGGGGGCTTGAATGAGCAGTTCTTC
v_call: TRBV19; clone_size: NA; d_call: TRBD1; j_call: TRBJ2-1; cdr3_aa: CASRPLDRAYNEQFF; cdr3_nt: TGTGCCAGTCGCCCCCTGGACAGGGCTTACAATGAGCAGTTCTTC
v_call: TRBV11-3; clone_size: NA; d_call: NA; j_call: TRBJ1-2; cdr3_aa: CASSLAGEDGYTF; cdr3_nt: TGTGCCAGCAGCTTAGCCGGGGAGGATGGCTACACCTTC
v_call: TRBV7-8; clone_size: NA; d_call: NA; j_call: TRBJ1-2; cdr3_aa: CASSLVRTVDGYTF; cdr3_nt: TGTGCCAGCAGCTTAGTACGGACAGTCGATGGCTACACCTTC
v_call: TRBV18; clone_size: NA; d_call: NA; j_call: TRBJ1-3; cdr3_aa: CASSLAGVSGNTIYF; cdr3_nt: TGTGCCAGCTCCCTCGCAGGCGTCTCTGGAAACACCATATATTTT